The present entry profiles one TCR beta chain with its context. Its antigen is undetermined. These data originate in a study of T cells in narcolepsy. Whole-study findings and limits: HCRT-specific and TRIB2-specific autoreactive clonotypes appeared among same-patient CSF and blood CD4+ clonotypes. Blood of same and different patients, but not healthy controls, reportedly held recurring autoreactive clonotypes.

The repertoire was sequenced with immunoSEQ multiplex PCR; TCRdb's copy has only in-frame clones and lacks some. This sample has some 23,000 clones, with 84% found just once. Per the germline V gene, CDR1 is SGHAT and CDR2 is FQNNGV. CDR3 size: 15 residues. V was cut by 0 bases and J by 4 bases, with 9 bases left in between. The sequence came from a human donor with narcolepsy. The chain is built from TRBV11-2 and TRBJ2-2; TRBD1 is a possible D gene (5 bases). Input material: CD45RA- memory CD4+ T cells from PBMCs. CDR3 DNA: TGTGCCAGCAGCTTAGACAGGGTCGTCACCGGGGAGCTGTTTTTT. Its protein is CASSLDRVVTGELFF.